This TCR beta chain was captured in a study of shared clonotypes between healthy human individuals. Comments on this clone: The antigen remains unidentified.

CDR1 GTSNPN and CDR2 SVGIG come from the germline V gene (reference sequence). Trimming left V 0 bases short and J 7 bases short, with 22 bases between. The length of the CDR3 is 18 residues. Study-wide results and caveats: Rarefaction showed sorted-subset sequencing was incomplete despite large depth. Only blood underwent sampling, and tissue repertoires likely differ.

Investigators divided CD4+ cells into CD45RA+ naive and CD45RA-negative memory subsets. Clones were read by immunoSEQ multiplex PCR, and TCRdb kept only the in-frame ones, dropping some. The sample contains 550,000 to 850,000 clones, about two thirds of which appear only once. This clonotype was sampled from a woman in her 30s in good health. Sequences were obtained from memory CD4+ T cells sorted from blood. Subset here: CD45RA-negative fraction. J is TRBJ1-6 and V is TRBV30; D perhaps matches TRBD1 (5 bases). This CDR3 is CAWSVRRWMRGGNSPLHF. The CDR3 region has the DNA TGTGCCTGGAGTGTACGGAGGTGGATGAGGGGAGGCAATTCACCCCTCCACTTT.